This TCR beta chain was sequenced in a study of T cell responses to AZD1222 COVID-19 vaccine. General study findings and limits: There were vaccine-associated CD4 TCRs across spike, dominant at 160-218 and 743-854. Increased Spike-specific TCR breadth and depth were observed after two AZD1222 doses. The donors showed a predominance of white British ancestry and of females, with possible underestimation of clonal diversity.

A remark on this clone: Its antigen is not identified.

The data were produced by immunoSEQ multiplex PCR, yet TCRdb's version contains in-frame clones alone and is incomplete. Of fewer than 130,000 clones listed, around 90% are singletons. J lost 5 bases, V lost 4 bases, and 8 bases had no gene match. The germline gives CDR1 LGHDT, CDR2 YNNKEL (reference sequence). This CDR3 comprises 16 residues. Second-dose intervals of approximately 4 or approximately 12 weeks were pooled. The V call is TRBV3-1 (or the pseudogene TRBV3-2), the J call TRBJ2-5; TRBD2 matches at 12 bases. This sequence originates from an adult who received the AZD1222 COVID-19 vaccine. This sample comprised peripheral blood, obtained 28 days after the second AZD1222 dose. The CDR3 DNA sequence: TGTGCCAGCAGCCCCGGACTAGCGGGGCTTCGGGAGACCCAGTACTTC. Protein product: CASSPGLAGLRETQYF.